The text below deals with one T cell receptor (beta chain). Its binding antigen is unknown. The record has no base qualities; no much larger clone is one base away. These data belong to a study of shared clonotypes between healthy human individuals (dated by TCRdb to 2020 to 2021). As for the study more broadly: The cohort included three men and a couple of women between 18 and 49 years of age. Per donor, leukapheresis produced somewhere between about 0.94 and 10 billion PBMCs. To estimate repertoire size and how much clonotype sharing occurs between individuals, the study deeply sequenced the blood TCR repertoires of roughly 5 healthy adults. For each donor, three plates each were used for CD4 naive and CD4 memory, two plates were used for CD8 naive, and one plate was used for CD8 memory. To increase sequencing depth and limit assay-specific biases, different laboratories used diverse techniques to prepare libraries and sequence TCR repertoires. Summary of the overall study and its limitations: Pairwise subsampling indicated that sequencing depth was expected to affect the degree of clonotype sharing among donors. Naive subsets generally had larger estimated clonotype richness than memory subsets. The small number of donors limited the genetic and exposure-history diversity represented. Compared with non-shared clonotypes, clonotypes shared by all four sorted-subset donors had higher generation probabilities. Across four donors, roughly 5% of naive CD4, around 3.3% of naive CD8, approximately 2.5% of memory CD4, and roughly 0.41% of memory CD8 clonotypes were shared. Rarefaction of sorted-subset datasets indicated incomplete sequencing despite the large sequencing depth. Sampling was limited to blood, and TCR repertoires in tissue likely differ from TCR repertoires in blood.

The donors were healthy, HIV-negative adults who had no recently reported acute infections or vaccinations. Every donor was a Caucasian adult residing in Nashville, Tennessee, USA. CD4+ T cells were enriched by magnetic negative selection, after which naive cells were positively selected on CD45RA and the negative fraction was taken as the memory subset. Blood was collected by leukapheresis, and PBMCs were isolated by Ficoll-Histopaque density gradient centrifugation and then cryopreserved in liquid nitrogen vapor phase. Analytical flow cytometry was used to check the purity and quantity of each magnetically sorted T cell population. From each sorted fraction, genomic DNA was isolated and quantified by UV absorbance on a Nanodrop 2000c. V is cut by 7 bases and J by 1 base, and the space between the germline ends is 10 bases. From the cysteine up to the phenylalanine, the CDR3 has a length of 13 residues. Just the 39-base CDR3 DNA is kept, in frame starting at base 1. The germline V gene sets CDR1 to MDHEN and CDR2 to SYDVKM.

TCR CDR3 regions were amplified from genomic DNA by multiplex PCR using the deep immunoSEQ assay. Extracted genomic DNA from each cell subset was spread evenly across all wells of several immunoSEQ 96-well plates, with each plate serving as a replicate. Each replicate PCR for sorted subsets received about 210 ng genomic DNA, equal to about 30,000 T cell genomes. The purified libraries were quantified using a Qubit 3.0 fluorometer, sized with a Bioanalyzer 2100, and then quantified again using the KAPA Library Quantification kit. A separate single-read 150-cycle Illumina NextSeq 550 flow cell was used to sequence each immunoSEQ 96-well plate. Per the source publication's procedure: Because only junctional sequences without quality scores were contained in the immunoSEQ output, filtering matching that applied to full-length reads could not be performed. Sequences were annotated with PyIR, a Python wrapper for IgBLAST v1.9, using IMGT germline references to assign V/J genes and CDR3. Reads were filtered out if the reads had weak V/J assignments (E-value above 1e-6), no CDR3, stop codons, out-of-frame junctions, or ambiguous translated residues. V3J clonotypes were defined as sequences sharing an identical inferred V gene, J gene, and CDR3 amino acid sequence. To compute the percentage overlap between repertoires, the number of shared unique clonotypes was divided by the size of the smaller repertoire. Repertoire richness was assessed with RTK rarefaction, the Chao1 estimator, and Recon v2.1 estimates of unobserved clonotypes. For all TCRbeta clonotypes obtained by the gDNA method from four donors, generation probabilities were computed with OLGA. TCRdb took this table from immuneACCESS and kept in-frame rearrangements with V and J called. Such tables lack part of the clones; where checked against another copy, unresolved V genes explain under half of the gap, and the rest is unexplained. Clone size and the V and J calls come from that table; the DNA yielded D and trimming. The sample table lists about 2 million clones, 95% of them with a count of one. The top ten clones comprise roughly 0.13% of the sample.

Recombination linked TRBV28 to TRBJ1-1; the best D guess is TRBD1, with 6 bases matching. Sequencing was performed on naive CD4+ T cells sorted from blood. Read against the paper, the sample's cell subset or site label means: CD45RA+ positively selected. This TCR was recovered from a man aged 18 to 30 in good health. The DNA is TGTGCCAGCATCCGCAGGGGGAACACTGAAGCTTTCTTT. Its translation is CASIRRGNTEAFF.